Sequencing of this T cell receptor beta chain was carried out in a study of blood T cells in healthy people across ages. This clonotype was detected a few times. Antigen unknown. Study results and caveats: Long-lived donors carried more naive CD4+ cells and greater diversity than aged donors.

Primed by a sample-barcoded 5' primer and a J-beta primer mix, a second PCR proceeded for roughly 6 to 12 cycles. One entry per CDR3 protein, called by TCRdb with MiXCR from the 5' RACE reads. Counted here are roughly 700,000 distinct CDR3 sequences, approximately 25% occurring once; the ten biggest clones make up 8% to 10%. This same sample was also part of a study on T cells of mothers and their children. That paper adds: A few healthy Caucasian mothers and their six children donated. Once extracted, all RNA went into cDNA synthesis at around 1.6 ug per 15 ul. An overlap that was slightly higher, though non-significant, was seen in related mother-child pairs versus unrelated pairs.

The source is a boy between 5 and 17 years old in good health. Sequencing used blood.

CDR3 sequence (DNA): TGCAGTGCTACCCGGGGTAGCGGGGGTTCCGAGACCCAGTACTTC. It codes for CSATRGSGGSETQYF. This rearrangement joins TRBV20-1 to TRBJ2-5; 9 nucleotides match TRBD2. The V gene's germline CDR1 is DFQATT and CDR2 SNEGSKA (reference sequence). After removal of 4 bases from V and 5 bases from J, the junction contained 11 bases not matched to a gene. The CDR3 spans 15 residues.